The 9 T cell receptor beta chains reported below all come from one sample, sequenced in a study of T cell repertoires in cytomegalovirus infection. Using its own MiXCR run on the reads, TCRdb lists one record per CDR3 protein. The data hold about 920,000 distinct CDR3 sequences, with around 29% observed a single time. Antigen specificity for these receptors is unknown. The sample here was cultured CD8+ T cells from PBMCs, taken from culture after CMV antigen stimulation. These TCRs come from a human donor in good health (CMV status not recorded). Some clones in this sample may be carry-over from other donors' samples.

In nucleotides, the CDR3 is TGTGCCAGCAGTTTATACGGGGTGAGCGGCTACACCTTC. This translates into CASSLYGVSGYTF. The chain employs TRBV27 and TRBJ1-2; D is unresolved. CDR1 and CDR2 from the germline V gene are MNHEY and SMNVEV (reference sequence). The V gene lost 1 base and the J gene lost 8 bases, with 11 bases spanning the gap. The CDR3 sequence is 13 residues long.

This clonotype was detected many times. The rearrangement uses TRBV27 and TRBJ2-1; 7 positions match TRBD1. The V and J ends lost 7 bases and 0 bases, in that order; junction bases with no gene match: 3. The CDR3 extends over 14 amino acids. Germline CDR1 is MNHEY and CDR2 is SMNVEV (reference sequence). The CDR3 region is CASTSGGSYNEQFF. The CDR3 DNA reads as TGTGCCAGCACCTCAGGGGGCTCCTACAATGAGCAGTTCTTC.

Ten or more counts support this clonotype. V is TRBV19 and J is TRBJ1-5; 8 nucleotides match TRBD1. The CDR3 contains 15 residues. V lost 8 bases, J lost 3 bases, and 9 bases stayed unmatched. Germline loops: CDR1 LNHDA, CDR2 SQIVND (reference sequence). CDR3 sequence (DNA): TGTGCCAGTTCCCCAGGGACAGGAGTCAATCAGCCCCAGCATTTT. It specifies CASSPGTGVNQPQHF.

The chain is built from TRBV6-4 and TRBJ1-2; D is possibly TRBD1 (6 bases). Between the trimmed V and J ends, which lost 4 bases and 6 bases, there was a span of 21 bases. The length of the CDR3 is 16 residues. CDR1 MRHNA and CDR2 SNTAGT come from the germline V gene. Written as DNA, the CDR3 is TGTGCCAGCAGTGGGACTTTCAGGGGATCGGAAGATGGCTACACCTTC. Encoded protein: CASSGTFRGSEDGYTF.

This clonotype was counted a single time. V gene TRBV6-6 combines with J gene TRBJ2-2; no clear D gene. The CDR3 spans 18 residues. V lost 2 bases and J 1 base, leaving 17 bases between the germline ends. Germline lookup yields CDR1 MNHNY and CDR2 SVGAGI (reference sequence). CDR3: CASSYPSDSVLNTGELFF. CDR3 nucleotide sequence: TGTGCCAGCAGTTACCCGTCGGATTCGGTGTTGAACACCGGGGAGCTGTTTTTT.

This clonotype was counted ten times or more. The genes are TRBV27 and TRBJ1-5, with D perhaps TRBD1 (6 bases). The CDR3 is 14 amino acids. Trimming shortened V by 4 bases and J by 2 bases, and 9 bases separated the two germline ends. Germline-derived CDR1 and CDR2 are MNHEY and SMNVEV (reference sequence). CDR3 sequence (DNA): TGTGCCAGCAGTTCCACAGGGCGCAATCAGCCCCAGCATTTT. Its protein product is CASSSTGRNQPQHF.

This clonotype was detected ten times or more. The chain uses TRBV7-2 and TRBJ1-1, with D possibly being TRBD1 (5 bases). CDR1 and CDR2 from the germline V gene are SGHTA and FQGNSA. This CDR3 is built from 11 residues. With 5 bases removed from V and 7 bases from J, the gap between germline ends came to 8 bases. Written as DNA, the CDR3 is TGTGCCAGCAGCCAAGACAGTGAAGCTTTCTTT. Encoded protein: CASSQDSEAFF.

The chain couples TRBV7-6 to TRBJ2-1, with 7 bases matching TRBD2. The V segment lost 7 bases and the J segment 2 bases; nucleotides outside the gene matches: 8. CDR1 is SGHVS and CDR2 is FNYEAQ in the germline V gene. The CDR3 is 15 amino acids. CDR3 amino acids: CASTQGLAAYNEQFF. The CDR3 DNA reads TGTGCCAGCACCCAAGGGCTAGCGGCCTACAATGAGCAGTTCTTC.

A few counts support this clonotype. The V call is TRBV14, the J call TRBJ2-7; D is unresolved. The V gene lost 3 bases and the J gene lost 3 bases, with 15 bases spanning the gap. Germline CDR1 and CDR2: SGHDN and FVKESK. CDR3 length: 15 residues. The CDR3 DNA reads TGTGCCAGCAGCCATAACATCAAAAGACACTACGAGCAGTACTTC. Translation gives CASSHNIKRHYEQYF.